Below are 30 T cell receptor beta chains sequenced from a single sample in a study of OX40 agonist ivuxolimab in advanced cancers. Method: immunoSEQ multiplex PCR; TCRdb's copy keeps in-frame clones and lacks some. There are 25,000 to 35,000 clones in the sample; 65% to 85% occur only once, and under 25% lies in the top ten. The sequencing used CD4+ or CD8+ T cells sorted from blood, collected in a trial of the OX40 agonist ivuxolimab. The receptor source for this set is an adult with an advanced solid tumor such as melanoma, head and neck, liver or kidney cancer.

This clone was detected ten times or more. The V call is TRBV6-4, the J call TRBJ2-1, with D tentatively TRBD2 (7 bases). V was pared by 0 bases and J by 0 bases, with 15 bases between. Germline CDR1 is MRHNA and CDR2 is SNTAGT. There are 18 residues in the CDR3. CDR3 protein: CASSDSGAGVTSYNEQFF. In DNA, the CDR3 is TGTGCCAGCAGTGACTCGGGGGCGGGAGTCACCTCCTACAATGAGCAGTTCTTC.

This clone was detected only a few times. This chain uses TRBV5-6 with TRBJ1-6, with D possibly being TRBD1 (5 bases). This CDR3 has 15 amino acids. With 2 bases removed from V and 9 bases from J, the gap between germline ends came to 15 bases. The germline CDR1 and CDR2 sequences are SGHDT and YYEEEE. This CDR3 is CASSFSHRTSSPLHF. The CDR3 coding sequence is TGTGCCAGCAGCTTCTCTCACAGGACGAGTTCACCCCTCCACTTT.

CDR3 coding DNA: TGTGCCAGCAGGACCTTATCGGGGGGTAATCAGCCCCAGCATTTT. Its translation is CASRTLSGGNQPQHF. V and J are TRBV6-1 and TRBJ1-5; D is perhaps TRBD1 (5 bases). Germline-derived CDR1 and CDR2 are MNHNS and SASEGT. V was clipped by 6 bases and J by 4 bases, with 16 bases between them. The length of the CDR3 is 15 residues.

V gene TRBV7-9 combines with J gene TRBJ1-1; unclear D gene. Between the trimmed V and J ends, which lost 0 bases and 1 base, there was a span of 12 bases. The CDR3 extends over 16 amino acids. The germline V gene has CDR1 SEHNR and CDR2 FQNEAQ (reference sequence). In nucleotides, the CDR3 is TGTGCCAGCAGCTTAGCGGACGGACCCCAGAACACTGAAGCTTTCTTT. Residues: CASSLADGPQNTEAFF.

The CDR3: CASSWSPSTEQFF. In DNA, the CDR3 is TGTGCCAGCAGCTGGTCACCTTCGACTGAGCAGTTCTTC. V and J are TRBV7-8 and TRBJ2-1, with unresolved D. CDR1 SGHVS and CDR2 FQNEAQ come from the germline V gene. V lost 4 bases, J lost 9 bases, and 13 bases lay in between. This CDR3 is built from 13 residues. Full variable domain (outside the CDR3, taken from reference TRBV7-8 and TRBJ2-1): GAGVSQSPRYKVAKRGQDVALRCDPISGHVSLFWYQQALGQGPEFLTYFQNEAQLDKSGLPSDRFFAERPEGSVSTLKIQRTQQEDSAVYLCASSWSPSTEQFFGPGTRLTVL.

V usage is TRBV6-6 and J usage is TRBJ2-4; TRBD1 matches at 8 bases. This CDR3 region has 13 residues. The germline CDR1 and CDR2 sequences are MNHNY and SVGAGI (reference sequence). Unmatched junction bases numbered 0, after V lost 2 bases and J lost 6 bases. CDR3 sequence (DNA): TGTGCCAGCAGTTACGGACAGGGAAACATTCAGTACTTC. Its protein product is CASSYGQGNIQYF.

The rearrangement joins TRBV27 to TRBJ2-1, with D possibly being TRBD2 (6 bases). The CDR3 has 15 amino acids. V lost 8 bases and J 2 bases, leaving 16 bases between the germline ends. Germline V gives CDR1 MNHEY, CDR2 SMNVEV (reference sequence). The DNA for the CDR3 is TGTGCCAGCCTCGCCCCGGGAGACGCCTACAATGAGCAGTTCTTC. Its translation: CASLAPGDAYNEQFF.

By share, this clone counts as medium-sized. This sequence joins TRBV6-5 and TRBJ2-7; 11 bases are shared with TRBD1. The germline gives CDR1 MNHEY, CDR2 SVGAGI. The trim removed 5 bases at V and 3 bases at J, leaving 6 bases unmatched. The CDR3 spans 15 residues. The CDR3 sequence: CASSGGTGGNYEQYF. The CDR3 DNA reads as TGTGCCAGCAGTGGCGGGACAGGGGGAAACTACGAGCAGTACTTC.

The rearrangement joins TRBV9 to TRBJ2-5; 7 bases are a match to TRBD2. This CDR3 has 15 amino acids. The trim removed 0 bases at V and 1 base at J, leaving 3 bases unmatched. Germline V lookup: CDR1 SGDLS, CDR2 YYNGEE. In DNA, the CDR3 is TGTGCCAGCAGCGTAGGGGGAGGGGTCCAAGAGACCCAGTACTTC. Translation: CASSVGGGVQETQYF.

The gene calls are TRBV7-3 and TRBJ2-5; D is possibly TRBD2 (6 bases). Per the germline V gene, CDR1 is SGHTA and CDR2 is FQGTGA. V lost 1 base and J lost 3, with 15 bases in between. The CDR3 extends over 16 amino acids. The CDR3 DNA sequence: TGTGCCAGCAGCTTAAACCCGGGACTGATTGAAGAGACCCAGTACTTC. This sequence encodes CASSLNPGLIEETQYF.

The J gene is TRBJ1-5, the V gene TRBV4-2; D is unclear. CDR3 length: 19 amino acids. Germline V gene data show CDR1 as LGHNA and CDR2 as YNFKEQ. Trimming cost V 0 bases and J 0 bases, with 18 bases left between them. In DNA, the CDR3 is TGTGCCAGCAGCCAAGAAGGGTGGCAGAGCCCGAATAGCAATCAGCCCCAGCATTTT. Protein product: CASSQEGWQSPNSNQPQHF.

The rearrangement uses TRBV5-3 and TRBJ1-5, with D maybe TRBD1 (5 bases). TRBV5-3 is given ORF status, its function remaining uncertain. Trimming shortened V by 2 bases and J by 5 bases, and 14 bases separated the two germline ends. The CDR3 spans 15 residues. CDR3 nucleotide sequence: TGTGCCAGAAGCTTCGGGGGGGTCTCTTATCAGCCCCAGCATTTT. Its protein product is CARSFGGVSYQPQHF.

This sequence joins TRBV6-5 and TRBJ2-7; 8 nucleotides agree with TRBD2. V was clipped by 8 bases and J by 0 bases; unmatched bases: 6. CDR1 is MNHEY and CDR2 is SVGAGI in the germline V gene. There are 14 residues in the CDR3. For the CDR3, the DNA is TGTGCCAGCGGTGCCGGGGGGGCCTCCTACGAGCAGTACTTC. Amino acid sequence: CASGAGGASYEQYF.

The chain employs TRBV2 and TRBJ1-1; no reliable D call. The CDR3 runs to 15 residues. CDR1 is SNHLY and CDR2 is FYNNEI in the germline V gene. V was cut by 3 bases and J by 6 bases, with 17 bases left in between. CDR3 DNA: TGTGCCAGCAGTGATGAGGCGGGCGGTCACCCTGAAGCTTTCTTT. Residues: CASSDEAGGHPEAFF.

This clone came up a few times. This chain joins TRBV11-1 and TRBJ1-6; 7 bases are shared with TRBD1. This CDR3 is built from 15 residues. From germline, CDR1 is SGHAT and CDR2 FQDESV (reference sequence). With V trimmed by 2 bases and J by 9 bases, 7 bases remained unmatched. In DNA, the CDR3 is TGTGCCAGCAGCTTATATTACAGGGGAGGTTCACCCCTCCACTTT. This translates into CASSLYYRGGSPLHF. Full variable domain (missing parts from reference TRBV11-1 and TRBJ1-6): EAEVAQSPRYKITEKSQAVAFWCDPISGHATLYWYRQILGQGPELLVQFQDESVVDDSQLPKDRFSAERLKGVDSTLKIQPAELGDSAMYLCASSLYYRGGSPLHFGNGTRLTVT.

The CDR3 bases are TGTGCCAGCAGCTTACAGGGGGGCCTCGTCAAAAACATTCAGTACTTC. It encodes CASSLQGGLVKNIQYF. V usage is TRBV11-1 and J usage is TRBJ2-4; weak D call: TRBD1 (7 bases). Germline V gives CDR1 SGHAT, CDR2 FQDESV (reference sequence). V lost 2 bases and J 3 bases, leaving 14 bases between the germline ends. The CDR3 runs to 16 residues.

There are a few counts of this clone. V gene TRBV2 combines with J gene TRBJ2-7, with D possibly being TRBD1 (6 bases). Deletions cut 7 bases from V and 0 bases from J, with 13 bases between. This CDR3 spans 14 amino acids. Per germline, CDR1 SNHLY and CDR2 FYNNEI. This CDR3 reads CASTGATSSYEQYF. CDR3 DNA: TGTGCCAGCACAGGGGCAACGAGCTCCTACGAGCAGTACTTC.

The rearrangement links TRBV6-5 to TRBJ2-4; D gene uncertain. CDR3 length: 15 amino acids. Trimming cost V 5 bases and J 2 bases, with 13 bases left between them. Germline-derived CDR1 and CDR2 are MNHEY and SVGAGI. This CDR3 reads CASSQTVGSKNIQYF. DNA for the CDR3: TGTGCCAGCAGTCAAACCGTAGGGTCCAAAAACATTCAGTACTTC.

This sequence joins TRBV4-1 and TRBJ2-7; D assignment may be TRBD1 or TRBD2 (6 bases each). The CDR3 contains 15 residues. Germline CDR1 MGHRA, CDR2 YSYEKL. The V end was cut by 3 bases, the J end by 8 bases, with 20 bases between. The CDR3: CASSQEWGAAGKQYF. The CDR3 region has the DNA TGCGCCAGCAGCCAGGAGTGGGGGGCCGCAGGCAAGCAGTACTTC.

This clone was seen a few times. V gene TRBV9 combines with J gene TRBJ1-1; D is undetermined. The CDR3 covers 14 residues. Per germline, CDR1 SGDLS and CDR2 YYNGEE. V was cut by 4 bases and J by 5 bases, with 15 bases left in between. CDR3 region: CASSPDEVRTEAFF. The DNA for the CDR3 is TGTGCCAGCAGCCCCGATGAAGTAAGAACTGAAGCTTTCTTT. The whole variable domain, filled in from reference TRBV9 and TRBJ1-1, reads DSGVTQTPKHLITATGQRVTLRCSPRSGDLSVYWYQQSLDQGLQFLIQYYNGEERAKGNILERFSAQQFPDLHSELNLSSLELGDSALYFCASSPDEVRTEAFFGQGTRLTVV.

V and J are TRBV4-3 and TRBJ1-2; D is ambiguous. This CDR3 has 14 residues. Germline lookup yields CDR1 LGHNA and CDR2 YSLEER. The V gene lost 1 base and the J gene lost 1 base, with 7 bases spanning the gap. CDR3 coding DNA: TGCGCCAGCAGCCAAGGTTCCCTTAACTATGGCTACACCTTC. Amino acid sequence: CASSQGSLNYGYTF.

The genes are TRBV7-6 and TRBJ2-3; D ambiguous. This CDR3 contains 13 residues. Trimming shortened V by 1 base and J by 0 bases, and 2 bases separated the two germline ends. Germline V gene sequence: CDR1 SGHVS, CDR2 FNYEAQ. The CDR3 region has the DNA TGTGCCAGCAGCTTAGAAAGCACAGATACGCAGTATTTT. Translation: CASSLESTDTQYF.

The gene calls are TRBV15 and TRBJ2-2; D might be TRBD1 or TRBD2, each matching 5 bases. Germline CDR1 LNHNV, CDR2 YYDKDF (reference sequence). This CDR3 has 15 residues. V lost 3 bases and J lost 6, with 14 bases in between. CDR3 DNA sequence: TGTGCCACCAGCAGCCCCTGGGGACGGGCCGGGGAGCTGTTTTTT. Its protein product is CATSSPWGRAGELFF. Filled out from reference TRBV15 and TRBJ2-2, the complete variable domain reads DAMVIQNPRYQVTQFGKPVTLSCSQTLNHNVMYWYQQKSSQAPKLLFHYYDKDFNNEADTPDNFQSRRPNTSFCFLDIRSPGLGDTAMYLCATSSPWGRAGELFFGEGSRLTVL.

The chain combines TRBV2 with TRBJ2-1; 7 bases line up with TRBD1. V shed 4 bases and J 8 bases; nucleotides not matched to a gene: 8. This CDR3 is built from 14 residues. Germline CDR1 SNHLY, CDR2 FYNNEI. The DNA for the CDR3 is TGTGCCAGCAGTGTCCGGCAGGGGGACGATGAGCAGTTCTTC. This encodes CASSVRQGDDEQFF.

The CDR3 region is CASSEVWGYEQYF. In DNA form, the CDR3 reads TGTGCCAGCAGTGAAGTATGGGGCTACGAGCAGTACTTC. This rearrangement joins TRBV2 to TRBJ2-7; D unresolved. Germline V gene data show CDR1 as SNHLY and CDR2 as FYNNEI. The CDR3 loop spans 13 amino acids. V was cut by 1 base and J by 3 bases, with 7 bases left in between.

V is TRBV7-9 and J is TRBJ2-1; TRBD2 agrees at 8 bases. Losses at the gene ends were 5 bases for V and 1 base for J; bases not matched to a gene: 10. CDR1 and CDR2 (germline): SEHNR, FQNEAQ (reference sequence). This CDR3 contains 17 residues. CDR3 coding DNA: TGTGCCAGCAGCCCAAGCCTCGGGGGGGTTTCCTACAATGAGCAGTTCTTC. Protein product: CASSPSLGGVSYNEQFF.

CDR3 amino acids: CASSPHEGNQPQHF. The CDR3 region has the DNA TGTGCCAGCAGCCCCCATGAGGGGAATCAGCCCCAGCATTTT. The chain carries TRBV9 and TRBJ1-5; D is perhaps TRBD1 (5 bases). This CDR3 region has 14 residues. Germline lookup yields CDR1 SGDLS and CDR2 YYNGEE. V shed 4 bases and J shed 4 bases, with 12 bases lying between them.

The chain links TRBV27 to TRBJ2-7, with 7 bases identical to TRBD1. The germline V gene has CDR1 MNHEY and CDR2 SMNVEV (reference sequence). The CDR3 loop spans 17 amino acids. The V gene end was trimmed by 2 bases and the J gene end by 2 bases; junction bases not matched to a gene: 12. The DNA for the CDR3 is TGTGCCAGCAGTTTAAGGGTGGTAGGGGGCGCGACCTACGAGCAGTACTTC. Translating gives CASSLRVVGGATYEQYF.

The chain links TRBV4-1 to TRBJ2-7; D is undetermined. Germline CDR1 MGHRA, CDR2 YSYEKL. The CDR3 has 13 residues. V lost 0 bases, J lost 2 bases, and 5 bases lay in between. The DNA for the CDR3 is TGCGCCAGCAGCCAAGAGGCGACCTACGAGCAGTACTTC. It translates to CASSQEATYEQYF.

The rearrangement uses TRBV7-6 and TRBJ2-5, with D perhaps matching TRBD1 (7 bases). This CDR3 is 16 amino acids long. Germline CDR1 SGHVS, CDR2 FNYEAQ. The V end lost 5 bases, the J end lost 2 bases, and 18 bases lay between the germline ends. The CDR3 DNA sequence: TGTGCCAGCAGCCCAGGGGGGTGGTCAGGACAAGAGACCCAGTACTTC. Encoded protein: CASSPGGWSGQETQYF.